This T cell receptor (beta chain) was profiled in a study of blood T cell repertoires in COVID-19 (dated by TCRdb to the early 2020s). Study-level background: Recovered participants in ImmuneRACE Cohort 3 were defined as having two consecutive negative NP/OP PCR tests, clearance from a healthcare professional, or resolution of symptoms. Sample metadata almost always included a de-identified subject ID, COVID-19 status, age in years and sex. The material from the prospective study consisted of cDNA or gDNA derived from T cells, B-cell-depleted T cells, or PBMCs. HLA class I and class II types, where available, came from metadata supplied by the sample provider rather than from assay-based typing. The samples were drawn from the first 160 participants of the ongoing ImmuneRACE study and from under 1,500 subjects provided by 6 global collaborators. Samples from collaborators originated in the United States, Italy and Spain and spanned both the acute and convalescent phases of COVID-19. Subjects who had been exposed to COVID-19, were actively infected with it, or had recovered from it provided the deeply sampled blood TCRbeta repertoires that made up the dataset. A freely available public database, intended as a resource for researchers studying the immune response to SARS-CoV-2, is where the repertoires were released. Points the paper makes about the study in general: The quantity of clinical and demographic metadata differed by source and by participant and was supplied without curation.

TCRbeta CDR3 regions were amplified from genomic DNA using the immunoSEQ Assay, a bias-controlled multiplex PCR. In the source study's methods: Within the assay, amplification of reference gene primers was used to estimate how many nucleated cells each sample contained. Sequence reads were collapsed and filtered to measure the absolute abundance of every unique TCRbeta CDR3 rearrangement. For each sample, productive Simpson clonality was calculated as the square root of Simpson's diversity index over productive rearrangements. TCRdb re-hosts the immuneACCESS table, in-frame sequences only. Its copies lack some clones; in the studies checked, an unresolved V gene accounts for under half of them, and the cause for the rest is not known. Clone size and the V and J calls come from that table; the DNA yielded D and trimming. In this sample the table shows 200,000 to 250,000 clones, around 85% of which occur a single time. The ten largest clones represent 2.5% to 3.5% of the sample.

Participants in the prospective study were aged about 18 to 100 years, lived in 20 to 30 United States geographic areas, and enrolled through a virtual design. To assign participants to cohorts, the prospective study relied on clinical history that participants themselves reported in a screening survey and a study questionnaire. In the prospective study, mobile phlebotomists collected whole blood, serum and a nasopharyngeal or oropharyngeal swab from each participant. Over an approximately two-month period, participants in the prospective study had the option of providing additional blood draws and questionnaires. Before DNA extraction, blood samples from the prospective study were shipped at room temperature or frozen. Remarks on this clone: It has no known antigen specificity. No per-base quality is available; no much larger clone lies one base away.

V is pared back by 3 bases and J by 2 bases, with 13 bases lying between the germline termini. The CDR3 sequence holds 15 residues, the cysteine and phenylalanine included. Of all the DNA, just the CDR3 is kept, 45 bases in frame from base 1. From a lookup of the germline V gene (reference sequence), CDR1 and CDR2 are LNHDA and SQIVND. The sample comprised PBMCs or T cells enriched from blood (not recorded which). The sequence was obtained from a woman between 50 and 59 years old in a cohort exposed to, infected with or recovered from COVID-19 (not recorded which). The V gene is TRBV19 and the J gene is TRBJ1-2, with no reliable assignment of the D segment. The CDR3 region has the sequence CASSIAGSGNYGYTF. Here is the DNA: TGTGCCAGTAGTATTGCCGGGTCGGGGAACTATGGCTACACCTTC.